One and the same sample provided the 13 T cell receptor beta chains below, sequenced in a study of T cell repertoires in cytomegalovirus infection. These receptors are not linked to any known antigen. TCRdb reprocessed the reads with MiXCR, giving one entry per CDR3 protein. The repertoire holds around 570,000 distinct CDR3 sequences, 40% seen once, with about half in the top ten. Sequencing was performed on cultured PBMCs, taken from culture after CMV antigen stimulation. These receptors all stem from a human donor in good health (CMV status not recorded). Some clones in this sample may be carry-over from other donors' samples.

This clonotype was counted between two and nine times. The chain joins TRBV20-1 to TRBJ1-2; D is ambiguous. Looked up from germline, CDR1 is DFQATT and CDR2 is SNEGSKA (reference sequence). The CDR3 totals 12 residues. V shed 5 bases and J shed 8 bases, with 15 bases lying between them. The CDR3 sequence: CSAPLWEPGYTF. CDR3 DNA: TGCAGTGCTCCGCTTTGGGAGCCGGGCTACACCTTC.

V usage is TRBV4-3 and J usage is TRBJ2-6; no reliable D call. Trimming removed 2 bases from V and 2 bases from J, with 13 bases in between. The CDR3 runs to 17 residues. The germline gives CDR1 LGHNA, CDR2 YSLEER. The CDR3 protein is CASSQQRGQAGANVLTF. As DNA, the CDR3 is TGCGCCAGCAGCCAACAACGAGGCCAGGCTGGGGCCAACGTCCTGACTTTC.

There are a few counts of this clonotype. This chain links TRBV12-3 or TRBV12-4 with TRBJ2-1; the D call may be TRBD1 or TRBD2 (5 bases each). The CDR3 totals 12 residues. Trimming took off 6 bases at V and 8 bases at J, with 11 bases between the two ends. The CDR3 DNA sequence: TGTGCCAGCAGCCGGGACGCCGATGAGCAGTTCTTC. Its translation is CASSRDADEQFF.

The gene calls are TRBV27 and TRBJ2-3; D is ambiguous. Between the trimmed V and J ends, which lost 3 bases and 4 bases, there was a span of 8 bases. The CDR3 has 13 amino acids. The V gene's germline CDR1 is MNHEY and CDR2 SMNVEV (reference sequence). The CDR3 spells CASSFLAADTQYF. CDR3 DNA: TGTGCCAGCAGTTTTCTGGCGGCAGATACGCAGTATTTT.

This clonotype was recorded once. This rearrangement joins TRBV7-3 to TRBJ2-1; D is unclear. Germline V gives CDR1 SGHTA, CDR2 FQGTGA. Deletions cut 7 bases from V and 7 bases from J, with 8 bases between. This CDR3 region has 11 residues. The CDR3 coding sequence is TGTGCCAGCATCGGTAGAAATGAGCAGTTCTTC. Amino acids: CASIGRNEQFF.

J is TRBJ1-1 and V is TRBV6-2 or TRBV6-3; tentatively, D is TRBD1 (6 bases). There are 17 residues in the CDR3. V was pared by 6 bases and J by 1 base, with 21 bases between. CDR1 MNHEY and CDR2 SVGEGT come from the germline V gene. This CDR3 reads CASRNSFTGSQNTEAFF. The CDR3 nucleotides are TGTGCCAGCAGAAACTCCTTTACAGGGAGTCAGAACACTGAAGCTTTCTTT.

This rearrangement joins TRBV6-1 to TRBJ1-2, with 7 bases identical to TRBD1. After removal of 0 bases from V and 5 bases from J, the junction contained 9 bases not matched to a gene. This CDR3 region has 16 residues. CDR1 MNHNS and CDR2 SASEGT come from the germline V gene. This chain's CDR3 is CASSEAIGTVSYGYTF. Here the CDR3 DNA reads TGTGCCAGCAGTGAAGCGATCGGGACAGTGTCGTATGGCTACACCTTC.

V usage is TRBV7-9 and J usage is TRBJ2-6; D is ambiguous. The CDR3 loop spans 18 amino acids. Germline CDR1 and CDR2: SEHNR and FQNEAQ (reference sequence). Trimming took 5 bases from V and 1 from J, leaving 18 bases between them. The CDR3 DNA follows: TGTGCCAGCAGCCCGCCGACTCGTGAAAAGTCTGGGGCCAACGTCCTGACTTTC. Amino acids: CASSPPTREKSGANVLTF.

Only a few counts were recorded for this clonotype. V and J are TRBV2 and TRBJ2-7; the match to TRBD1 covers 7 bases. Germline V lookup: CDR1 SNHLY, CDR2 FYNNEI. The CDR3 spans 16 residues. After removal of 7 bases from V and 6 bases from J, the junction contained 18 bases not matched to a gene. This chain's CDR3 is CASKRELDRVLFEQYF. CDR3 DNA sequence: TGTGCCAGCAAGAGGGAACTCGACAGGGTGCTGTTCGAGCAGTACTTC.

The chain uses TRBV4-1 and TRBJ2-7, with no clear D. This CDR3 region has 14 residues. CDR1 and CDR2 from the germline V gene are MGHRA and YSYEKL. Trimming took 1 base from V and 6 from J, leaving 13 bases between them. The CDR3 DNA sequence: TGCGCCAGCAGCCAAGCCCTCTCCCCTGGCGAGCAGTACTTC. It is translated as CASSQALSPGEQYF.

The rearrangement uses TRBV7-3 and TRBJ1-2; 8 positions agree with TRBD1. CDR1 SGHTA and CDR2 FQGTGA come from the germline V gene. This CDR3 is built from 14 residues. J gave up 6 bases and V 2 bases, and 5 bases lay outside the gene matches. The DNA of the CDR3 is TGTGCCAGCAGCTTACCAGGGGGCGCGGATGGCTACACCTTC. It codes for CASSLPGGADGYTF.

The CDR3 sequence: CASSLSQGAWNSPLHF. Here the CDR3 DNA reads TGTGCCAGCAGTTTATCCCAAGGGGCTTGGAATTCACCCCTCCACTTT. The V and J genes are TRBV27 and TRBJ1-6; a weak D match, TRBD1 (5 bases). This CDR3 contains 16 residues. Trimming took off 0 bases at V and 7 bases at J, with 13 bases between the two ends. CDR1 MNHEY and CDR2 SMNVEV come from the germline V gene (reference sequence).

J is TRBJ2-1 and V is TRBV7-8; 13 nucleotides align to TRBD2. The ends lost 5 bases at V and 2 bases at J; junction bases unmatched: 3. The CDR3 covers 16 residues. Per germline, CDR1 SGHVS and CDR2 FQNEAQ. CDR3 in DNA: TGTGCCAGCAGCCAGGGACTAGCGGGGCCCTACAATGAGCAGTTCTTC. This codes for CASSQGLAGPYNEQFF.